One sample yielded the 30 T cell receptor beta chains listed below, sequenced in a study of blood T cell repertoires in COVID-19 (dated by TCRdb to about 2020). Library preparation employed the immunoSEQ multiplex PCR assay. TCRdb's version of the immuneACCESS table is confined to in-frame rearrangements and falls short of the full clone set. An unresolved V gene accounts for under half of the shortfall where checked; the remainder is of unknown origin. Present in this sample are 250,000 to 300,000 clones, about 90% of which were seen just once. The leading ten clones occupy approximately 1.3% of the sample. Sequencing was done on a sample of PBMCs or T cells enriched from blood (not recorded which). The receptors come from a human donor in a cohort exposed to, infected with or recovered from COVID-19 (not recorded which). The donor label of this sample is uncertain.

The CDR3 sequence is CASSSREPGEQYF. The CDR3 DNA sequence: TGTGCCAGCAGCTCCCGGGAACCTGGCGAGCAGTACTTC. The genes are TRBV21-1 and TRBJ2-7; the D call TRBD2 from the table was never checked on the DNA. TRBV21-1 is labeled a pseudogene. The CDR3 is 13 residues long.

The chain links TRBV11-2 to TRBJ2-7; D is possibly TRBD2 (5 bases). Trimming stripped 2 bases from V and 0 bases from J, with 17 bases between. Per germline, CDR1 SGHAT and CDR2 FQNNGV. CDR3 length: 17 amino acids. The CDR3 DNA sequence: TGTGCCAGCAGCTTAAGATTTGGCCTAGCTCTCTCCTACGAGCAGTACTTC. Translation gives CASSLRFGLALSYEQYF.

The rearrangement joins TRBV14 to TRBJ2-5, with 10 bases that match TRBD1. Germline CDR1 and CDR2: SGHDN and FVKESK. J lost 5 bases, V lost 3 bases, and 6 bases had no gene match. This CDR3 region has 15 residues. The chain's CDR3 is CASSQAADRGETQYF. CDR3 bases: TGTGCCAGCAGCCAGGCCGCGGACAGGGGGGAGACCCAGTACTTC.

The V call is TRBV27, the J call TRBJ1-6, with 8 nucleotides matching TRBD1. Germline CDR1 MNHEY, CDR2 SMNVEV (reference sequence). V trimming: 3 bases; J trimming: 9 bases; junction bases outside the gene matches: 13. The CDR3 consists of 17 residues. This CDR3 reads CASSLDSAGGTGSPLHF. The CDR3 DNA is TGTGCCAGCAGTTTGGACTCGGCAGGGGGCACAGGTTCACCCCTCCACTTT.

This chain connects TRBV2 to TRBJ1-5; 9 nucleotides match TRBD1. The ends lost 6 bases at V and 1 base at J; junction bases unmatched: 7. The CDR3 contains 16 residues. CDR1 is SNHLY and CDR2 is FYNNEI in the germline V gene. The CDR3 loop is CASRGTTGGSNQPQHF. CDR3 bases: TGTGCCAGCAGGGGAACAACAGGGGGCAGCAATCAGCCCCAGCATTTT.

This sequence joins TRBV19 and TRBJ1-2; perhaps TRBD1 as D (5 bases). The germline V gene encodes CDR1 LNHDA and CDR2 SQIVND (reference sequence). The V and J ends lost 8 bases and 5 bases respectively, with 12 bases between them. This CDR3 is built from 12 residues. As DNA, the CDR3 is TGTGCCAGTCTCGGGGCGGGGTATGGCTACACCTTC. Translation gives CASLGAGYGYTF.

J is TRBJ1-2 and V is TRBV11-2; D gene ambiguous. The CDR3 loop spans 12 amino acids. Looked up from germline, CDR1 is SGHAT and CDR2 is FQNNGV. The ends were cut back, 0 bases at V and 4 bases at J, with 3 bases in the middle. The CDR3 region is CASSLDSYGYTF. CDR3 nucleotides: TGTGCCAGCAGCTTAGACAGCTATGGCTACACCTTC.

Written as DNA, the CDR3 is TGTGCCAGCAGCCTCCTACAGGGGGCGATGAGCAATCAGCCCCAGCATTTT. Protein product: CASSLLQGAMSNQPQHF. The chain employs TRBV2 and TRBJ1-5; 9 nucleotides line up with TRBD1. The V segment lost 6 bases and the J segment 1 base; nucleotides outside the gene matches: 10. Germline loops: CDR1 SNHLY, CDR2 FYNNEI. The CDR3 is 17 residues long.

A few counts support this clone. J is TRBJ1-6 and V is TRBV27; no clear D. V lost 4 bases, J lost 9 bases, and 13 bases lay in between. CDR1 and CDR2 (germline): MNHEY, SMNVEV (reference sequence). This CDR3 spans 14 amino acids. As DNA, the CDR3 is TGTGCCAGCAGTTCCCCGAAACTAGGTTCACCCCTCCACTTT. Translated, it gives CASSSPKLGSPLHF.

This rearrangement joins TRBV11-2 to TRBJ1-2, with D hard to call. The V gene's germline CDR1 is SGHAT and CDR2 FQNNGV. Trimming stripped 1 base from V and 4 bases from J, with 19 bases between. The CDR3 is 17 residues long. The CDR3 nucleotides are TGTGCCAGCAGCTTAGTAGGGAGCGGCAGGCATCTCTATGGCTACACCTTC. It is translated as CASSLVGSGRHLYGYTF.

The chain carries TRBV9 and TRBJ2-3; 9 nucleotides line up with TRBD1. With V trimmed by 4 bases and J by 4 bases, 10 bases remained unmatched. Germline lookup yields CDR1 SGDLS and CDR2 YYNGEE. CDR3 size: 16 residues. CDR3 sequence (DNA): TGTGCCAGCAGCCCTCTACAGGGGGCAGGTGCAGATACGCAGTATTTT. It is translated as CASSPLQGAGADTQYF. The full variable domain, its missing parts supplied by reference TRBV9 and TRBJ2-3, is DSGVTQTPKHLITATGQRVTLRCSPRSGDLSVYWYQQSLDQGLQFLIQYYNGEERAKGNILERFSAQQFPDLHSELNLSSLELGDSALYFCASSPLQGAGADTQYFGPGTRLTVL.

V gene TRBV21-1 combines with J gene TRBJ1-3. TRBV21-1 is termed a pseudogene. This CDR3 region has 17 residues. The CDR3, as DNA: TGTGCCAGCAGCAAACCTCCCGGGAACCCCTCTGGAAACACCATATATTTT. Protein product: CASSKPPGNPSGNTIYF.

The V and J genes are TRBV18 and TRBJ2-1; D gene unclear. Germline CDR1 KGHSH, CDR2 LQKENI. The CDR3 totals 13 residues. Trimming cost V 0 bases and J 8 bases, with 8 bases left between them. The CDR3 loop is CASSPPLDYEQFF. For the CDR3, the DNA is TGTGCCAGCTCACCACCTCTTGACTATGAGCAGTTCTTC.

V gene TRBV9 combines with J gene TRBJ2-7; D is ambiguous. The V and J ends lost 0 bases and 2 bases respectively, with 9 bases between them. CDR3 length: 14 residues. CDR1 is SGDLS, CDR2 YYNGEE, per germline. The CDR3 region is CASSVESGTYEQYF. The CDR3 coding sequence is TGTGCCAGCAGCGTAGAATCAGGAACCTACGAGCAGTACTTC.

The chain is built from TRBV21-1 and TRBJ2-1; TRBD2, the table's D call, was not compared with the DNA. TRBV21-1 is annotated as a pseudogene. This CDR3 is 17 amino acids long. CDR3: CASSKVGLAGGPREQFF. As DNA, the CDR3 is TGTGCCAGCAGCAAAGTTGGCCTAGCGGGGGGGCCCCGGGAGCAGTTCTTC.

The chain uses TRBV2 and TRBJ2-7; D not certain. Germline CDR1 SNHLY, CDR2 FYNNEI. The CDR3 extends over 14 amino acids. The V end lost 2 bases, the J end lost 2 bases, and 10 bases lay between the germline ends. CDR3 sequence: CASSESGFPYEQYF. CDR3 bases: TGTGCCAGCAGTGAATCCGGGTTCCCCTACGAGCAGTACTTC.

J is TRBJ1-4 and V is TRBV7-9; D call uncertain. CDR1 is SEHNR, CDR2 FQNEAQ, per germline (reference sequence). Trimming took off 1 base at V and 4 bases at J, with 7 bases between the two ends. The CDR3 loop spans 14 amino acids. This CDR3 reads CASSLGALNEKLFF. The CDR3 DNA is TGTGCCAGCAGCTTAGGGGCTCTTAATGAAAAACTGTTTTTT.

The chain carries TRBV5-1 and TRBJ1-5, with 7 nucleotides matching TRBD1. The trim removed 5 bases at V and 1 base at J, leaving 6 bases unmatched. Germline CDR1 and CDR2: SGHRS and YFSETQ. The CDR3 spans 15 residues. The CDR3, as DNA: TGCGCCAGCAGTCCCGACAGGGCGAGCAATCAGCCCCAGCATTTT. Amino acid sequence: CASSPDRASNQPQHF. Together with reference TRBV5-1 and TRBJ1-5, the CDR3 gives the full variable domain: KAGVTQTPRYLIKTRGQQVTLSCSPISGHRSVSWYQQTPGQGLQFLFEYFSETQRNKGNFPGRFSGRQFSNSRSEMNVSTLELGDSALYLCASSPDRASNQPQHFGDGTRLSIL.

The CDR3 loop reads CASNGGGNTIYF. CDR3 sequence (DNA): TGTGCCAGCAACGGGGGAGGAAACACCATATATTTT. The V call is TRBV2, the J call TRBJ1-3; D is possibly TRBD1 (5 bases). The V end lost 7 bases, the J end lost 4 bases, and 8 bases lay between the germline ends. This CDR3 spans 12 amino acids. The germline V gene encodes CDR1 SNHLY and CDR2 FYNNEI.

The chain carries TRBV3-1 (or the pseudogene TRBV3-2) and TRBJ1-1; TRBD1 might be the D (6 bases). The V end was cut by 6 bases, the J end by 2 bases, with 10 bases between. CDR1 is LGHDT and CDR2 is YNNKEL in the germline V gene (reference sequence). The CDR3 spans 13 residues. CDR3 bases: TGTGCCAGCAGTTCGACAGGAAACACTGAAGCTTTCTTT. It specifies CASSSTGNTEAFF.

This clone was observed a single time. The V gene is TRBV3-1 (or the pseudogene TRBV3-2), the J gene TRBJ2-2; 9 bases fit TRBD2. V trimming: 3 bases; J trimming: 8 bases; junction bases outside the gene matches: 4. Germline V gene sequence: CDR1 LGHDT, CDR2 YNNKEL (reference sequence). The CDR3 runs to 14 residues. The CDR3 sequence: CASSQRGGRGELFF. The CDR3 bases are TGTGCCAGCAGCCAGCGGGGGGGCCGAGGGGAGCTGTTTTTT.

The chain is built from TRBV7-9 and TRBJ1-6, with TRBD1 matching over 7 bases. The germline V gene has CDR1 SEHNR and CDR2 FQNEAQ (reference sequence). The V segment lost 5 bases and the J segment 6 bases; nucleotides outside the gene matches: 7. There are 15 residues in the CDR3. The CDR3 here is CASSPWTGINSPLHF. The CDR3 nucleotides are TGTGCCAGCAGCCCATGGACAGGAATTAATTCACCCCTCCACTTT.

The gene calls are TRBV24-1 and TRBJ1-1, with 9 nucleotides matching TRBD1. The CDR3 is made up of 15 amino acids. After removal of 4 bases from V and 5 bases from J, the junction contained 7 bases not matched to a gene. Germline CDR1 and CDR2: KGHDR and SFDVKD. The CDR3: CATSDPGQGRTEAFF. The CDR3 bases are TGTGCCACCAGTGACCCCGGACAGGGGAGGACTGAAGCTTTCTTT.

This chain connects TRBV5-4 to TRBJ1-1, with D unresolved. CDR1 is SGHNT and CDR2 is YYREEE in the germline V gene (reference sequence). The CDR3 has 12 amino acids. V dropped 1 base and J dropped 7 bases, with 8 bases sitting between them. Written as DNA, the CDR3 is TGTGCCAGCAGCTTGAAAGGACTTGAAGCTTTCTTT. It specifies CASSLKGLEAFF.

J is TRBJ2-5 and V is TRBV14; TRBD2 agrees at 11 bases. The CDR3 length is 14 residues. The V segment lost 6 bases and the J segment 5 bases; nucleotides outside the gene matches: 5. Germline V gene data show CDR1 as SGHDN and CDR2 as FVKESK. CDR3 DNA: TGTGCCAGCAGTCTAGCGGGGGGATCCGAGACCCAGTACTTC. Protein product: CASSLAGGSETQYF. Full variable domain (remainder filled in from reference TRBV14 and TRBJ2-5): EAGVTQFPSHSVIEKGQTVTLRCDPISGHDNLYWYRRVMGKEIKFLLHFVKESKQDESGMPNNRFLAERTGGTYSTLKVQPAELEDSGVYFCASSLAGGSETQYFGPGTRLLVL.

The rearrangement joins TRBV6-5 to TRBJ2-7; maybe TRBD2 (7 bases). Germline V lookup: CDR1 MNHEY, CDR2 SVGAGI. The CDR3 is made up of 15 amino acids. V was trimmed by 2 bases and J by 2 bases, leaving 13 bases between them. CDR3 residues: CASSYGAGATYEQYF. CDR3 nucleotides: TGTGCCAGCAGTTACGGGGCGGGGGCCACCTACGAGCAGTACTTC.

This clone occurred once. The chain joins TRBV29-1 to TRBJ1-1, with D possibly TRBD1 on 5 matching bases. The CDR3 is 14 residues long. The V and J ends lost 4 bases and 6 bases respectively, with 18 bases between them. Germline V gives CDR1 SQVTM, CDR2 ANQGSEA. The CDR3 here is CSVAKWGEGAEAFF. CDR3 nucleotides: TGCAGCGTTGCAAAGTGGGGGGAGGGAGCTGAAGCTTTCTTT.

J is TRBJ1-6 and V is TRBV30; D might be TRBD1 (6 bases). The germline V gene encodes CDR1 GTSNPN and CDR2 SVGIG (reference sequence). The CDR3 is 13 amino acids. Trimming shortened V by 5 bases and J by 5 bases, and 10 bases separated the two germline ends. The CDR3 protein is CAWGTSHNSPLHF. CDR3 bases: TGTGCCTGGGGGACATCCCATAATTCACCCCTCCACTTT.

The V gene is TRBV18, the J gene TRBJ1-2; maybe TRBD1 (6 bases). Germline CDR1 and CDR2: KGHSH and LQKENI. This CDR3 spans 15 amino acids. V dropped 0 bases and J dropped 4 bases, with 12 bases sitting between them. CDR3 coding DNA: TGTGCCAGCTCACCACCACAGGAACAGGGCTATGGCTACACCTTC. Translating gives CASSPPQEQGYGYTF.

The V and J genes are TRBV29-1 and TRBJ1-1; 7 bases are shared with TRBD1. The CDR3 runs to 12 residues. CDR1 and CDR2 (germline): SQVTM, ANQGSEA. With 7 bases clipped from V and 4 bases from J, the junction kept 6 bases outside the gene matches. CDR3: CSGRQGFTEAFF. Here the CDR3 DNA reads TGCAGCGGGAGACAGGGTTTCACTGAAGCTTTCTTT. Together with reference TRBV29-1 and TRBJ1-1, the CDR3 gives the full variable domain: SAVISQKPSRDICQRGTSLTIQCQVDSQVTMMFWYRQQPGQSLTLIATANQGSEATYESGFVIDKFPISRPNLTFSTLTVSNMSPEDSSIYLCSGRQGFTEAFFGQGTRLTVV.